The entry that follows covers one T cell receptor beta chain sequence. Its antigen is currently not known. Per-base qualities were not stored, and no clone one base away is much larger. This entry belongs to a study of memory CD4+ T cells and cytomegalovirus serostatus (dated by TCRdb to between 2018 and 2021). Concerning the study at large: The cohort comprised 33 healthy Belgian adults, 9 CMV seropositive and some 25 CMV seronegative. To replicate a published TCR-based CMV serostatus classifier, the researchers sequenced the CD4+ memory TCRbeta repertoires of a Belgian cohort whose cytomegalovirus serostatus was known. Points the paper makes about the study in general: The results were read as suggesting that the CMV-associated TCR signature is, for the most part, present in the CD4+ memory repertoire. The original-framework classifier achieved a median bootstrapped AUC of about 0.95 with a 95% CI of 0.76-1.00 on the Belgian cohort. Unlike the original study, which covered naive and memory CD4+ and CD8+ populations, the Belgian study sequenced only CD4+CD45RO+ memory cells. CMV serostatus prediction reached a median bootstrapped AUC of roughly 0.96 with the original framework and 0.85 to 0.91 with a US-trained random forest. Of over 150 previously reported CMV-associated TCRbeta sequences, approximately 70 appeared in the CD4+ memory repertoires, each in one to five individuals.

Genomic DNA was extracted from sorted cells with the Quick-DNA Microprep Kit. Amplification of TCRbeta DNA was done with the immunoSEQ hsTCRbeta kit, following the protocol from the manufacturer. An Illumina MiSeq instrument was used to sequence the TCRbeta libraries. Turning to the authors' computational methods: After out-of-frame sequences were removed, under 2.5 million distinct TCRbeta sequences remained, averaging about 67,000 per individual. Each individual was scored according to the count of around 160 previously reported CMV-associated TCRbeta sequences and the total productive distinct TCRbeta count. A beta-binomial model was reimplemented in Python, and scikit-learn random forests with default parameters were trained on US cohort data. Classifier performance on the Belgian cohort was reported as the median AUC with percentile confidence intervals calculated over 10,000 bootstrap iterations. TCRdb carries this immuneACCESS record with in-frame sequences only. Its versions omit some clonotypes, under half of them owing to an unresolved V gene in the studies checked, with the rest unexplained. V and J calls and clone size are those listed in that table; D and trimming were worked out from the DNA. A total of some 50,000 clones appear in this sample, around 78% of them only once. The top ten clones comprise more than 1.5% of the sample.

A FACSAria II was used to sort memory CD4+ T cells, defined as single viable CD3+CD4+CD8-CD45RO+ cells. CMV serostatus was determined using a Roche Elecsys assay that detects serum IgG against CMV pp150, pp28, p38 and p52. Following thawing, total CD4+ T cells were enriched through positive selection using CD4 magnetic microbeads. The samples came from a different study that was designed specifically to examine the CD4+ T cell memory repertoire. Peripheral blood mononuclear cells were isolated and cryopreserved according to standard operating procedures, and serum was kept at -80 degrees C. CD3-PerCP (BW264/56), CD4-APC (RPA-T4), CD45RO-PE (UCHT1) and CD8-Pacific Orange (3B5) antibodies were used for staining, and non-viable cells were excluded with Sytox blue. CDR1 and CDR2, looked up from the germline V gene, are SQVTM and ANQGSEA. Ends trimmed: V by 7 bases, J by 6 bases; bases unmatched to a gene: 6. From cysteine to phenylalanine, the CDR3 is 11 amino acids long. The only DNA kept is the CDR3, 33 bases in frame from the first base.

The TCR originated in an adult in good health and CMV-seronegative. This chain is built from TRBV29-1 and TRBJ2-7; 7 central nucleotides agree with TRBD1. The sample was memory CD4+ T cells from blood. The CDR3 corresponds to CSGRGLSEQYF. The nucleotide sequence reads TGCAGCGGCAGGGGGTTAAGCGAGCAGTACTTC.